Presented here are 15 T cell receptor beta chains from one specimen sequenced in a study of blood T cell repertoires in COVID-19. Profiling relied on immunoSEQ multiplex PCR, and the TCRdb table lists in-frame clones only, not all of them. There are more than 20,000 clones in the sample; 75% to 90% occur only once, and approximately 19% lies in the top ten. Sequencing was carried out using peripheral blood. Receptor source: a human donor in a cohort sampled during active COVID-19.

The rearrangement links TRBV5-5 to TRBJ2-5, with TRBD2 matching 9 bases. The CDR3 extends over 16 amino acids. The V and J ends lost 2 bases and 2 bases, in that order; junction bases with no gene match: 7. The V gene's germline CDR1 is SGHKS and CDR2 YYEKEE (reference sequence). The CDR3 sequence is CASSLRLAVLQETQYF. The CDR3 DNA sequence: TGTGCCAGCAGCTTACGACTAGCGGTCCTACAAGAGACCCAGTACTTC. The full variable domain, in which reference TRBV5-5 and TRBJ2-5 provide the parts outside the CDR3, is DAGVTQSPTHLIKTRGQQVTLRCSPISGHKSVSWYQQVLGQGPQFIFQYYEKEERGRGNFPDRFSARQFPNYSSELNVNALLLGDSALYLCASSLRLAVLQETQYFGPGTRLLVL.

The V gene is TRBV6-5, the J gene TRBJ1-1; D gene uncertain. Per germline, CDR1 MNHEY and CDR2 SVGAGI. This CDR3 has 13 residues. The ends were cut back, 6 bases at V and 5 bases at J, with 13 bases in the middle. CDR3 bases: TGTGCCAGCAGCCAGGAGGACCGGACTGAAGCTTTCTTT. It is translated as CASSQEDRTEAFF.

The V and J genes are TRBV15 and TRBJ1-5, with 10 bases identical to TRBD1. This CDR3 is built from 16 residues. V lost 0 bases to trimming and J lost 5 bases; unmatched junction nucleotides: 4. Germline CDR1 and CDR2: LNHNV and YYDKDF (reference sequence). CDR3 bases: TGTGCCACCAGCAGAGACCCGGGACAGGGGCATCAGCCCCAGCATTTT. It encodes CATSRDPGQGHQPQHF.

CDR3: CSAKPGGHEKLFF. The CDR3 DNA follows: TGCAGCGCCAAGCCCGGAGGCCATGAAAAACTGTTTTTT. This chain uses TRBV29-1 with TRBJ1-4, with D unresolved. The CDR3 consists of 13 residues. The germline CDR1 and CDR2 sequences are SQVTM and ANQGSEA. Trimming cost V 7 bases and J 6 bases, with 15 bases left between them.

V gene TRBV4-1 combines with J gene TRBJ1-6, with 9 nucleotides matching TRBD1. The germline V gene encodes CDR1 MGHRA and CDR2 YSYEKL. V lost 3 bases, J lost 7 bases, and 4 bases stayed unmatched. The CDR3 consists of 15 residues. CDR3 nucleotides: TGCGCCAGCAGCCAGACGGACAGGGGCAATTCACCCCTCCACTTT. This encodes CASSQTDRGNSPLHF.

The rearrangement joins TRBV7-6 to TRBJ1-6, with TRBD1 matching over 9 bases. Germline CDR1 is SGHVS and CDR2 is FNYEAQ. J lost 9 bases, V lost 3 bases, and 6 bases had no gene match. The CDR3 has 15 amino acids. The DNA for the CDR3 is TGTGCCAGCAGCTTCGAGACAGGGGGTGGTTCACCCCTCCACTTT. Residues: CASSFETGGGSPLHF.

This chain links TRBV6-5 with TRBJ1-6, with 10 bases identical to TRBD1. The CDR3 covers 16 residues. J lost 5 bases, V lost 4 bases, and 5 bases had no gene match. Germline CDR1 is MNHEY and CDR2 is SVGAGI. The CDR3 DNA is TGTGCCAGCAGTTTCTCGGGACAGGGGAATAATTCACCCCTCCACTTT. Its protein is CASSFSGQGNNSPLHF.

This clone is labeled medium-sized. V and J are TRBV27 and TRBJ2-6; D possibly corresponds to TRBD1 (5 bases). Trimming took 5 bases from V and 1 from J, leaving 12 bases between them. From germline, CDR1 is MNHEY and CDR2 SMNVEV (reference sequence). CDR3 length equals 16 residues. CDR3 nucleotides: TGTGCCAGCAGTACAGGACGGCTATCTGGGGCCAACGTCCTGACTTTC. Its translation is CASSTGRLSGANVLTF. The variable domain in full, with the rest retrieved from reference TRBV27 and TRBJ2-6, is EAQVTQNPRYLITVTGKKLTVTCSQNMNHEYMSWYRQDPGLGLRQIYYSMNVEVTDKGDVPEGYKVSRKEKRNFPLILESPSPNQTSLYFCASSTGRLSGANVLTFGAGSRLTVL.

The gene calls are TRBV2 and TRBJ2-6; D uncertain. Germline values: CDR1 SNHLY, CDR2 FYNNEI. The CDR3 is made up of 15 amino acids. Trimming took off 2 bases at V and 4 bases at J, with 9 bases between the two ends. The CDR3 loop is CASSELKRGANVLTF. In DNA, the CDR3 is TGTGCCAGCAGTGAACTAAAGCGAGGGGCCAACGTCCTGACTTTC.

This chain connects TRBV27 to TRBJ1-2; 7 bases align to TRBD1. This CDR3 spans 15 amino acids. Germline CDR1 MNHEY, CDR2 SMNVEV (reference sequence). With V trimmed by 6 bases and J by 6 bases, 13 bases remained unmatched. The CDR3 loop is CASSHRFRDSNGYTF. Here the CDR3 DNA reads TGTGCCAGCAGCCATAGATTTCGGGACAGCAATGGCTACACCTTC.

A single count supports this clone. The J gene is TRBJ2-3, the V gene TRBV7-9; no firm D call. The CDR3 runs 12 residues. Germline V lookup: CDR1 SEHNR, CDR2 FQNEAQ (reference sequence). With 4 bases removed from V and 4 bases from J, the gap between germline ends came to 6 bases. CDR3 bases: TGTGCCAGCAGCTCTACCTCAGATACGCAGTATTTT. Protein: CASSSTSDTQYF.

This clone was seen only once. The V gene is TRBV14, the J gene TRBJ2-7; 8 bases agree with TRBD2. CDR3 length: 17 amino acids. The germline CDR1 and CDR2 sequences are SGHDN and FVKESK. Germline trimming cut 1 base from V and 3 bases from J; bases unmatched to any gene: 11. The CDR3: CASSQVGSGTRSYEQYF. The CDR3 DNA is TGTGCCAGCAGCCAAGTAGGTAGCGGGACACGTAGCTACGAGCAGTACTTC.

This sequence joins TRBV7-9 and TRBJ1-2; TRBD1 matches at 7 bases. V shed 5 bases, J shed 6 bases, and the junction held 18 bases outside the gene matches. This CDR3 region has 17 residues. Germline lookup yields CDR1 SEHNR and CDR2 FQNEAQ (reference sequence). In DNA form, the CDR3 reads TGTGCCAGCAGCCCTAGTAGGGCAGGGGGAACTCCACATGGCTACACCTTC. Amino acids: CASSPSRAGGTPHGYTF.

This chain links TRBV6-4 with TRBJ2-1, with 11 positions matching TRBD2. The CDR3 runs 16 residues. V gave up 2 bases and J gave up 1 base; unmatched junction bases: 1. The germline gives CDR1 MRHNA, CDR2 SNTAGT. As DNA, the CDR3 is TGTGCCAGCAGTGACGTAGCGGGGGGGTCCTACAATGAGCAGTTCTTC. Protein: CASSDVAGGSYNEQFF.

The V gene is TRBV18, the J gene TRBJ1-5; D remains unclear. There are 15 residues in the CDR3. Per germline, CDR1 KGHSH and CDR2 LQKENI. Trimming took 5 bases from V and 7 from J, leaving 18 bases between them. The CDR3 sequence: CASSGNGREGQPQHF. CDR3 DNA sequence: TGTGCCAGCTCAGGAAACGGGAGGGAGGGACAGCCCCAGCATTTT.